The 4 T cell receptor beta chains below were found in one sample sequenced in a study of control samples from healthy donors and cancer patients. Sequencing used immunoSEQ multiplex PCR; TCRdb keeps in-frame clones, though not all of them. The table has some 140,000 clones, around 85% seen once. Sequencing input: blood. These receptors came from a woman aged 25-40 years in good health.

This chain uses TRBV7-2 with TRBJ2-5; a weak D match, TRBD2 (6 bases). The CDR3 loop spans 12 amino acids. Trimming removed 5 bases from V and 5 bases from J, with 9 bases in between. Germline V gives CDR1 SGHTA, CDR2 FQGNSA. Here the CDR3 reads CASSRLEETQYF. The CDR3 DNA follows: TGTGCCAGCAGCCGACTAGAGGAGACCCAGTACTTC.

The rearrangement joins TRBV30 to TRBJ2-7; weak D call: TRBD2 (5 bases). Trimming stripped 4 bases from V and 2 bases from J, with 21 bases between. The CDR3 covers 16 residues. The V gene's germline CDR1 is GTSNPN and CDR2 SVGIG (reference sequence). The CDR3 region has the DNA TGTGCCTGGACCTCTTCGGACGGTTACGGGGCCTACGAGCAGTACTTC. Protein product: CAWTSSDGYGAYEQYF.

The gene calls are TRBV12-3 or TRBV12-4 and TRBJ1-2, with D hard to call. With 1 base removed from V and 7 bases from J, the gap between germline ends came to 10 bases. The CDR3 has 13 residues. The DNA of the CDR3 is TGTGCCAGCAGTTTAGATGGGGTCGGTGGCTACACCTTC. Translating gives CASSLDGVGGYTF.

The V and J genes are TRBV6-5 and TRBJ2-2; D may be TRBD1 or TRBD2 (6 bases each). This CDR3 comprises 15 residues. Germline V gene sequence: CDR1 MNHEY, CDR2 SVGAGI. Trimming removed 6 bases from V and 7 bases from J, with 18 bases in between. CDR3 amino acids: CASRRPGARGGELFF. In nucleotides, the CDR3 is TGTGCCAGCAGACGTCCGGGGGCGCGTGGCGGGGAGCTGTTTTTT.